Listed here are 8 T cell receptor beta chains from one sample, sequenced in a study of T cell changes during pregnancy in multiple sclerosis. TCRdb's table, derived via immunoSEQ multiplex PCR, lists solely in-frame clones and lacks some. This sample has about 48,000 clones, with 94% found just once. The input for sequencing was CD4+ T cells from peripheral blood mononuclear cells, taken in the first trimester of pregnancy. These receptors were collected from a female donor with multiple sclerosis, enrolled in a pregnancy study.

The chain combines TRBV11-2 with TRBJ1-6; a possible D gene is TRBD1 (5 bases). V was shortened by 1 base and J by 0 bases, with 13 bases between the two germline ends. Germline values: CDR1 SGHAT, CDR2 FQNNGV. This CDR3 contains 18 residues. CDR3 amino acids: CASSLARTKGSYNSPLHF. CDR3 coding DNA: TGTGCCAGCAGCTTAGCCCGGACAAAAGGCTCCTATAATTCACCCCTCCACTTT. The full variable domain, completed using reference TRBV11-2 and TRBJ1-6, is EAGVAQSPRYKIIEKRQSVAFWCNPISGHATLYWYQQILGQGPKLLIQFQNNGVVDDSQLPKDRFSAERLKGVDSTLKIQPAKLEDSAVYLCASSLARTKGSYNSPLHFGNGTRLTVT.

V is TRBV6-5 and J is TRBJ2-2; no clear D gene. With 4 bases removed from V and 3 bases from J, the gap between germline ends came to 3 bases. The CDR3 sequence is 12 residues long. Germline assignment: CDR1 MNHEY and CDR2 SVGAGI. CDR3 coding DNA: TGTGCCAGCAGTTCTTACACCGGGGAGCTGTTTTTT. This translates into CASSSYTGELFF.

This clone was recorded once. The chain couples TRBV27 to TRBJ1-5; maybe TRBD1 (6 bases). This CDR3 region has 14 residues. From germline, CDR1 is MNHEY and CDR2 SMNVEV (reference sequence). The ends were cut back, 5 bases at V and 11 bases at J, with 19 bases in the middle. Here the CDR3 reads CASSDLGGAQAQHF. CDR3 DNA: TGTGCCAGCAGTGATTTGGGGGGGGCTCAAGCCCAGCATTTT.

CDR3 in amino acids: CATSRDPGDRETQYF. Written as DNA, the CDR3 is TGTGCCACCAGCAGAGATCCGGGGGACCGAGAGACCCAGTACTTC. This rearrangement joins TRBV15 to TRBJ2-5; D is perhaps TRBD2 (6 bases). Between the trimmed V and J ends, which lost 0 bases and 4 bases, there was a span of 12 bases. Germline lookup yields CDR1 LNHNV and CDR2 YYDKDF (reference sequence). CDR3 length equals 15 residues. Complete variable domain (other parts from reference TRBV15 and TRBJ2-5): DAMVIQNPRYQVTQFGKPVTLSCSQTLNHNVMYWYQQKSSQAPKLLFHYYDKDFNNEADTPDNFQSRRPNTSFCFLDIRSPGLGDTAMYLCATSRDPGDRETQYFGPGTRLLVL.

The chain recombines TRBV18 with TRBJ1-4, with no clear D. Trimming removed 3 bases at V and 7 bases at J, with 18 bases between. There are 16 residues in the CDR3. The germline V gene has CDR1 KGHSH and CDR2 LQKENI. The CDR3: CASSPAQRDLGEKLFF. The CDR3 nucleotides read TGTGCCAGCTCACCGGCGCAGCGTGACTTGGGTGAAAAACTGTTTTTT.

The chain links TRBV6-1 to TRBJ2-3, with D possibly matching TRBD2 (5 bases). Germline values: CDR1 MNHNS, CDR2 SASEGT. The germline V and J ends were trimmed by 1 base and 6 bases, with 11 bases remaining between them. The CDR3 totals 14 residues. Written as DNA, the CDR3 is TGTGCCAGCAGTGAAGAGGGCCGCGGGGATACGCAGTATTTT. Protein sequence: CASSEEGRGDTQYF.

The chain uses TRBV14 and TRBJ2-7; the match to TRBD1 covers 8 bases. Trimming cost V 4 bases and J 4 bases; bases outside gene matches: 15. The CDR3 spans 17 residues. From germline, CDR1 is SGHDN and CDR2 FVKESK. DNA for the CDR3: TGTGCCAGCAGCCGCTACGCAGGACAGGGTTTTAGGTACGAGCAGTACTTC. Translating gives CASSRYAGQGFRYEQYF.

The J gene is TRBJ2-2, the V gene TRBV6-5; the D gene is possibly TRBD2 (5 bases). Germline V gives CDR1 MNHEY, CDR2 SVGAGI. The CDR3 extends over 13 amino acids. Trimming pared 6 bases from V and 4 bases from J, leaving 9 bases between. CDR3: CASRRGFTGELFF. For the CDR3, the DNA is TGTGCCAGCAGACGGGGTTTCACCGGGGAGCTGTTTTTT.